Shown below are 23 T cell receptor beta chains from a single sample sequenced in a study of T-cell memory formation after mild COVID-19 (dated by TCRdb to about 2021). Libraries were built with 5' RACE. Reads for this sample came from an Illumina NovaSeq 6000. In-frame beta chains were kept once TCRdb had trimmed the public reads at Q25 with fastp and called clones with MiXCR. One record per CDR3 amino acid sequence lists the most common genes and DNA. The sample has under 200,000 distinct CDR3 sequences on record, under 14% of them singletons. The ten largest clones add up to approximately 3.8% of the sample. Sequencing used PBMCs or a T cell subset sorted from them (not recorded which). Receptors were obtained from a young man who had mild COVID-19 (a few samples of this study predate the infection). The sample titles of this study are shuffled in the database, so cell type and time point are left out; the donor was told from shared clones.

The rearrangement uses TRBV7-3 and TRBJ2-1; D unclear. V was cut by 2 bases and J by 5 bases, with 10 bases left in between. CDR3 length: 14 residues. Germline V lookup: CDR1 SGHTA, CDR2 FQGTGA. CDR3 protein: CASSLVQAHNEQFF. CDR3 DNA sequence: TGTGCCAGCAGCTTAGTTCAGGCACACAATGAGCAGTTCTTC.

The rearrangement links TRBV11-2 to TRBJ2-3; 10 bases fit TRBD1. The CDR3 has 15 residues. The V segment lost 6 bases and the J segment 4 bases; nucleotides outside the gene matches: 7. Germline CDR1 is SGHAT and CDR2 is FQNNGV. The CDR3 loop is CASRRTGGRSDTQYF. CDR3 nucleotides: TGTGCCAGCAGGAGGACAGGGGGGAGGTCAGATACGCAGTATTTT.

The rearrangement links TRBV5-1 to TRBJ1-2; 7 nucleotides match TRBD1. CDR1 SGHRS and CDR2 YFSETQ come from the germline V gene. Trimming at V came to 4 bases and at J to 4 bases, leaving 7 bases not matched to a gene. The CDR3 is 14 residues long. This chain's CDR3 is CASSPPGQAYGYTF. The CDR3 region has the DNA TGCGCCAGCAGCCCGCCCGGACAGGCCTATGGCTACACCTTC.

There are a few counts of this clonotype. The rearrangement links TRBV4-3 to TRBJ2-3; D is unresolved. The CDR3 runs 15 residues. V was cut by 4 bases and J by 13 bases, with 24 bases left in between. Germline V gene data show CDR1 as LGHNA and CDR2 as YSLEER. CDR3 sequence: CASSPEVQAITLKYF. The CDR3, as DNA: TGCGCCAGCAGCCCTGAGGTCCAGGCTATTACCCTAAAGTATTTT.

Only a few counts were recorded for this clonotype. This chain links TRBV29-1 with TRBJ1-1, with D perhaps matching TRBD1 (5 bases). Germline CDR1 SQVTM, CDR2 ANQGSEA. The CDR3 length is 13 residues. The V and J ends lost 5 bases and 5 bases respectively, with 15 bases between them. CDR3 region: CSVTGRMGTEAFF. For the CDR3, the DNA is TGCAGCGTTACGGGACGGATGGGAACTGAAGCTTTCTTT. Together with reference TRBV29-1 and TRBJ1-1, the CDR3 gives the full variable domain: SAVISQKPSRDICQRGTSLTIQCQVDSQVTMMFWYRQQPGQSLTLIATANQGSEATYESGFVIDKFPISRPNLTFSTLTVSNMSPEDSSIYLCSVTGRMGTEAFFGQGTRLTVV.

The chain has TRBV2 and TRBJ1-3; no clear D gene. CDR1 and CDR2 (germline): SNHLY, FYNNEI. The CDR3 totals 16 residues. V was clipped by 2 bases and J by 0 bases, with 11 bases between them. CDR3 residues: CASSESPKSSGNTIYF. CDR3 bases: TGTGCCAGCAGTGAATCGCCGAAGAGCTCTGGAAACACCATATATTTT.

In its sample, this clonotype was seen a few times. The rearrangement links TRBV27 to TRBJ1-6; 7 bases align to TRBD1. V lost 6 bases to trimming and J lost 5 bases; unmatched junction nucleotides: 7. The CDR3 length is 15 residues. Germline-derived CDR1 and CDR2 are MNHEY and SMNVEV (reference sequence). CDR3 sequence (DNA): TGTGCCAGCAGGATCGGGACAGTTCATAATTCACCCCTCCACTTT. As protein: CASRIGTVHNSPLHF.

This CDR3 is CASSLAGAGAYEQYF. CDR3 DNA: TGCGCCAGCAGCTTGGCAGGGGCGGGGGCCTACGAGCAGTACTTC. This sequence joins TRBV5-1 and TRBJ2-7; D may be TRBD2 (7 bases). CDR1 is SGHRS and CDR2 is YFSETQ in the germline V gene. V gave up 0 bases and J gave up 2 bases, with 12 bases separating them. The CDR3 length is 15 residues.

The sample holds a few counts of this clonotype. The chain recombines TRBV6-2 or TRBV6-3 with TRBJ2-5; D is perhaps TRBD2 (6 bases). Germline-derived CDR1 and CDR2 are MNHEY and SVGEGT. This CDR3 region has 18 residues. The V and J ends lost 0 bases and 5 bases respectively, with 22 bases between them. CDR3 nucleotides: TGTGCCAGCAGTTACTCGAGCCGGTCCGTGGTGGAGGGGGAGACCCAGTACTTC. This translates into CASSYSSRSVVEGETQYF.

Only a few counts were recorded for this clonotype. The V call is TRBV7-9, the J call TRBJ2-5; TRBD2 matches at 9 bases. There are 17 residues in the CDR3. Looked up from germline, CDR1 is SEHNR and CDR2 is FQNEAQ (reference sequence). The trim removed 1 base at V and 2 bases at J, leaving 8 bases unmatched. CDR3 sequence reads: CASSLVSSGGVQETQYF. In DNA, the CDR3 is TGTGCCAGCAGCTTAGTGAGTAGCGGGGGTGTTCAAGAGACCCAGTACTTC.

This clonotype was recorded a few times. The V gene is TRBV3-1, the J gene TRBJ2-4, with D possibly TRBD1 on 6 matching bases. The CDR3 extends over 17 amino acids. Trimming shortened V by 2 bases and J by 5 bases, and 19 bases separated the two germline ends. Germline CDR1 reads LGHDT; CDR2 reads YNNKEL (reference sequence). The CDR3 spells CASSQKTGPRWENIQYF. The DNA of the CDR3 is TGTGCCAGCAGCCAAAAGACAGGACCCCGATGGGAAAACATTCAGTACTTC. The full variable domain, in which reference TRBV3-1 and TRBJ2-4 provide the parts outside the CDR3, is DTAVSQTPKYLVTQMGNDKSIKCEQNLGHDTMYWYKQDSKKFLKIMFSYNNKELIINETVPNRFSPKSPDKAHLNLHINSLELGDSAVYFCASSQKTGPRWENIQYFGAGTRLSVL.

The table lists this clonotype with a few counts. The chain employs TRBV7-2 and TRBJ1-2, with D tentatively TRBD1 (5 bases). V was cut by 7 bases and J by 2 bases, with 23 bases left in between. CDR3 size: 17 residues. CDR1 is SGHTA, CDR2 FQGNSA, per germline. This CDR3 reads CASMGLGQPSSNYGYTF. CDR3 bases: TGTGCCAGCATGGGCTTGGGGCAGCCGAGCTCCAACTATGGCTACACCTTC.

This clonotype was detected many times. This chain's CDR3 is CASSYPHNEQFF. The CDR3 DNA follows: TGTGCCAGCAGTTACCCCCACAATGAGCAGTTCTTC. The chain has TRBV6-2 or TRBV6-3 and TRBJ2-1; D gene uncertain. This CDR3 comprises 12 residues. Trimming removed 2 bases from V and 5 bases from J, with 4 bases in between. Germline CDR1 reads MNHEY; CDR2 reads SVGEGT.

The chain combines TRBV5-6 with TRBJ1-4; TRBD1 matches 9 bases. The trim removed 3 bases at V and 3 bases at J, leaving 6 bases unmatched. CDR3 length equals 16 residues. Germline values: CDR1 SGHDT, CDR2 YYEEEE. The CDR3 DNA sequence: TGTGCCAGCAGCTCAATACAGGGGGCTTCTAATGAAAAACTGTTTTTT. Its translation: CASSSIQGASNEKLFF.

This chain joins TRBV30 and TRBJ2-7; D perhaps matches TRBD2 (5 bases). The CDR3 covers 13 residues. Trimming removed 0 bases at V and 3 bases at J, with 9 bases between. Looked up from germline, CDR1 is GTSNPN and CDR2 is SVGIG (reference sequence). The CDR3 nucleotides read TGTGCCTGGAGTGTAAATGCGGGCTACGAGCAGTACTTC. This codes for CAWSVNAGYEQYF. The variable domain in full, completed from reference TRBV30 and TRBJ2-7, reads SQTIHQWPATLVQPVGSPLSLECTVEGTSNPNLYWYRQAAGRGLQLLFYSVGIGQISSEVPQNLSASRPQDRQFILSSKKLLLSDSGFYLCAWSVNAGYEQYFGPGTRLTVT.

This clonotype was recorded many times. The V call is TRBV7-9, the J call TRBJ2-1; D ambiguous. V lost 1 base and J 3 bases, leaving 13 bases between the germline ends. Looked up from germline, CDR1 is SEHNR and CDR2 is FQNEAQ (reference sequence). The CDR3 sequence is 16 residues long. The CDR3 here is CASSLGGVLNYNEQFF. The CDR3 DNA reads as TGTGCCAGCAGCTTAGGGGGTGTCCTCAACTACAATGAGCAGTTCTTC. Drawing the rest from reference TRBV7-9 and TRBJ2-1, the complete variable domain is DTGVSQNPRHKITKRGQNVTFRCDPISEHNRLYWYRQTLGQGPEFLTYFQNEAQLEKSRLLSDRFSAERPKGSFSTLEIQRTEQGDSAMYLCASSLGGVLNYNEQFFGPGTRLTVL.

In this sample, this clonotype turned up a few times. The chain joins TRBV28 to TRBJ2-7; 7 bases are a match to TRBD1. The length of the CDR3 is 15 residues. The trim removed 6 bases at V and 0 bases at J, leaving 8 bases unmatched. From germline, CDR1 is MDHEN and CDR2 SYDVKM. The DNA of the CDR3 is TGTGCCAGCAGACCCGGGACAGACAGCTCCTACGAGCAGTACTTC. It codes for CASRPGTDSSYEQYF.

The sample holds a few counts of this clonotype. For the CDR3, the DNA is TGTGCCAGCAGTGAGTTCTGGGCCGGGCAAGAGACCCAGTACTTC. This translates into CASSEFWAGQETQYF. The V gene is TRBV25-1, the J gene TRBJ2-5, with D hard to call. Trimming shortened V by 3 bases and J by 2 bases, and 13 bases separated the two germline ends. Germline V lookup: CDR1 MGHDK, CDR2 SYGVNS. This CDR3 contains 15 residues.

This chain joins TRBV29-1 and TRBJ2-2, with 9 bases aligning to TRBD1. Germline assignment: CDR1 SQVTM and CDR2 ANQGSEA. This CDR3 is built from 13 residues. V trimming: 7 bases; J trimming: 7 bases; junction bases outside the gene matches: 7. In DNA, the CDR3 is TGCAGCGGACTACAGGGGGCGGGCGGGGAGCTGTTTTTT. This gives the protein CSGLQGAGGELFF.

This clonotype has more than one count but fewer than ten. The V and J genes are TRBV20-1 and TRBJ2-5; the D gene is possibly TRBD1 (6 bases). The germline CDR1 and CDR2 sequences are DFQATT and SNEGSKA (reference sequence). Trimming shortened V by 6 bases and J by 4 bases, and 12 bases separated the two germline ends. This CDR3 comprises 12 residues. The CDR3 loop is CSAEEGGETQYF. CDR3 nucleotides: TGCAGTGCCGAGGAAGGGGGAGAGACCCAGTACTTC.

This clonotype was seen a handful of times. V and J are TRBV20-1 and TRBJ2-7; tentatively, D is TRBD2 (6 bases). Germline CDR1 reads DFQATT; CDR2 reads SNEGSKA (reference sequence). The CDR3 has 12 residues. V lost 1 base to trimming and J lost 5 bases, with 9 bases between them. CDR3 sequence (DNA): TGCAGTGCTAGAGTAGGCGGGGACGAGCAGTACTTC. Translation gives CSARVGGDEQYF.

V usage is TRBV5-1 and J usage is TRBJ1-6; tentatively, D is TRBD1 (6 bases). The CDR3 is 15 residues long. Germline V CDR1 and CDR2: SGHRS, YFSETQ. The V gene lost 1 base and the J gene lost 7 bases, with 12 bases spanning the gap. CDR3 bases: TGCGCCAGCAGCTTGACCGCAGGGGCGAATTCACCCCTCCACTTT. Protein product: CASSLTAGANSPLHF. The full variable domain, rest sourced from reference TRBV5-1 and TRBJ1-6, is KAGVTQTPRYLIKTRGQQVTLSCSPISGHRSVSWYQQTPGQGLQFLFEYFSETQRNKGNFPGRFSGRQFSNSRSEMNVSTLELGDSALYLCASSLTAGANSPLHFGNGTRLTVT.

This clonotype was seen more than once but under ten times. The chain uses TRBV6-5 and TRBJ2-3; D ambiguous. This CDR3 has 14 residues. CDR1 and CDR2 (germline): MNHEY, SVGAGI. The V end was cut by 2 bases, the J end by 5 bases, with 11 bases between. The CDR3 spells CASSYGVSGDTQYF. CDR3 nucleotides: TGTGCCAGCAGTTACGGGGTTTCTGGAGATACGCAGTATTTT.